This T cell receptor (beta chain) was sequenced for a study of molecular identifiers for immune sequencing clone quantification. This clonotype was picked up many times. TCRdb recomputed calls from the PCR reads with MiXCR, one row per CDR3 protein. The sample shows approximately 630,000 distinct CDR3 sequences, 25% of them seen only once. Input material: naive CD8+ T cells from blood, with Jurkat cell RNA spiked in. Regarding subset: FACS-sorted CD8+CD4-CCR7+CD45RA+ naive T cells. This receptor was taken from a human donor in good health. Some libraries in this study had Jurkat cell RNA spiked in.

DNA of the CDR3: TGTGCCAGCGCAGGGGGCGCCGGCTATGGCTACACCTTC. Translating gives CASAGGAGYGYTF. The rearrangement links TRBV9 to TRBJ1-2; 8 bases agree with TRBD1. The CDR3 length is 13 residues. Germline assignment: CDR1 SGDLS and CDR2 YYNGEE. The J segment lost 4 bases and the V segment lost 7 bases, leaving 6 bases of the junction unmatched.